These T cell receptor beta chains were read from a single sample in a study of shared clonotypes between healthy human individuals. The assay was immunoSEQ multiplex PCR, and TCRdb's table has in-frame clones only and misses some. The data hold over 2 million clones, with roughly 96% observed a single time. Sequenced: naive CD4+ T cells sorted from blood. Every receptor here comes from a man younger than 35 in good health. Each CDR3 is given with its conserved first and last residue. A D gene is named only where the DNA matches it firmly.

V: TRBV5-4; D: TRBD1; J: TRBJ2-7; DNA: TGTGCCAGCAGCCGCGCCGGGACAGGGACTTACGAGCAGTACTTC; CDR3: CASSRAGTGTYEQYF
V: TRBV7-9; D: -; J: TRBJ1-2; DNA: TGTGCCAGCAGCTTAGCGTCAACAGCGCCCTATGGCTACACCTTC; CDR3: CASSLASTAPYGYTF
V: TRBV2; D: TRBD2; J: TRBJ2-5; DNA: TGTGCCAGCTGCGCGGGGGGGAAAGAGACCCAGTACTTC; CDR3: CASCAGGKETQYF
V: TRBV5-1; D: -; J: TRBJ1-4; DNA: TGCGCCAGCAGAGCCAGACAAGTAGCAACTAATGAAAAACTGTTTTTT; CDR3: CASRARQVATNEKLFF
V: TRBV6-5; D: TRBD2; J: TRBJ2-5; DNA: TGTGCCAGCAGCCTAGCGGGGGGGCCTAAAGAGACCCAGTACTTC; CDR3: CASSLAGGPKETQYF
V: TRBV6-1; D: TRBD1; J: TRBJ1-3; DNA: TGTGCCAGCAATATACCGGGACAGGATAACACCATATATTTT; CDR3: CASNIPGQDNTIYF
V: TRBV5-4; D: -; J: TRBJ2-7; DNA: TGTGCCAGCAGCCCCTCCGATCGGAACGAGCAGTACTTC; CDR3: CASSPSDRNEQYF
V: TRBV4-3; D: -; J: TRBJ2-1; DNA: TGCGCCAGCAGCCAAGATCGGGGGTACAATGAGCAGTTCTTC; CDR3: CASSQDRGYNEQFF
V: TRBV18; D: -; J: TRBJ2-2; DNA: TGTGCCAGCTCACCACTGGGGGGCCAAGGCGGGGAGCTGTTTTTT; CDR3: CASSPLGGQGGELFF
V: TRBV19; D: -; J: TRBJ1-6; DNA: TGTGCCAGTAGTATCACAACAGGGTCGGGGAATTCACCCCTCCACTTT; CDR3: CASSITTGSGNSPLHF